This TCR beta chain was retrieved from a study of T cell responses to AZD1222 COVID-19 vaccine (dated by TCRdb to the early 2020s). As for the study more broadly: Because spike-specific TCR depth and breadth did not differ between the two schedules, AZD1222 recipients who got a second dose at roughly 4 weeks were pooled with those who got a second dose at roughly 12 weeks. TCR sequencing covered roughly 230 trial participants: about 210 given two doses of AZD1222 and about 26 given two doses of MenACWY control vaccine. Trial participants were enrolled into age subgroups of 18-55, 56-69 and 70-plus years, which contained roughly 140, 27 and 60 TCR-sequenced participants, respectively.

The CDR3 regions of human TCRbeta chains were analyzed by immunosequencing. Regarding the original processing steps: Repertoire TCRs were matched against a reference library of SARS-CoV-2-specific TCRs generated with the MIRA antigen-specificity platform. Breadth meant the fraction of unique TCRs that were SARS-CoV-2-associated, whereas depth meant the fraction of total T cells that were SARS-CoV-2-associated. Each spike-specific TCR was assigned to its reactive spike region and to a CD4 or CD8 class using the MIRA data. Log10-transformed breadth and depth values were compared by one-way ANOVA with Sidak's multiple comparisons tests. This immuneACCESS table, as held by TCRdb, lists in-frame sequences with V and J called but not all clones. Of the missing ones, under half trace to an unresolved V gene in checked studies; the others have no known cause. V and J calls and clone size are given by that table; D and trimming were obtained from the DNA. This sample lists tens of thousands of clones; roughly 80% were detected once. The ten biggest clones cover approximately 21% of the sample.

Concerning this clone: The target of this receptor is not known. No much larger clone exists at a distance of one base, and base qualities are not known.

The study at large found these results: Only a handful of AZD1222 recipients were SARS-CoV-2 seropositive at baseline, limiting conclusions about previously exposed vaccinees. Nearly half of unique spike-specific TCRs reportedly recognized epitopes outside regions mutated in the B.1.351 and B.1.1.7 variants. Most participants were white British and females outnumbered males, and the authors suggested that clonal diversity may have been underestimated. The vaccine-associated CD4 TCRs covered the entire spike protein, and the dominant responses fell in regions 160-218 and 743-854. A significant rise in spike-specific TCR breadth and depth was observed after two AZD1222 doses relative to day 0 and relative to MenACWY recipients. Because no samples from the day 14 peak response were available, repertoires could be characterized only after the peak T cell response. In the small 56-69-year group, the increase in depth fell short of significance, most likely because of low power.

The sample's time point label, in plain terms: baseline before first vaccination. The vaccinee samples were drawn from two UK trials, COV001 and COV002, one of which was a single-blind randomized controlled phase 2/3 trial testing AZD1222 (ChAdOx1 nCoV-19) in healthy adults. Trial participant PBMC samples were collected at day 0 and day 28 after the second dose for TCRbeta chain sequencing. This specimen consisted of peripheral blood, obtained on day 0 of AZD1222 vaccination. The source is an adult in good health.

The CDR3 sequence is CASSETSNNQPQHF. In nucleotides, the sequence is TGTGCCAGCAGCGAGACGAGTAACAATCAGCCCCAGCATTTT. This chain is built from TRBV7-9 and TRBJ1-5; no D gene can be assigned with confidence. The CDR3 covers 14 residues, taking in both the cysteine and the phenylalanine. Solely the CDR3 DNA is kept, with 42 bases framed from the first base. For CDR1 and CDR2, the germline V gene (reference sequence) lists SEHNR and FQNEAQ. At the junction V is shortened by 5 bases and J by 3 bases, with 11 bases in between.